What follows are 4 T cell receptor beta chains derived from one specimen sequenced in a study of blood T cell repertoires in COVID-19. Profiling relied on immunoSEQ multiplex PCR, and the TCRdb table lists in-frame clones only, not all of them. The table records over 200,000 clones, over 75% of them present only once. Sequencing input: peripheral blood. All receptors derive from a woman of 80 years or more with acute or convalescent COVID-19.

The chain joins TRBV18 to TRBJ1-1; 8 positions match TRBD1. The CDR3 runs 16 residues. J lost 0 bases, V lost 4 bases, and 7 bases had no gene match. Germline lookup yields CDR1 KGHSH and CDR2 LQKENI. The CDR3 sequence is CASSRTGRGMNTEAFF. Written as DNA, the CDR3 is TGTGCCAGCTCACGGACAGGGAGGGGCATGAACACTGAAGCTTTCTTT.

J is TRBJ2-7 and V is TRBV12-3 or TRBV12-4; the match to TRBD2 covers 13 bases. The trim removed 8 bases at V and 5 bases at J, leaving 3 bases unmatched. This CDR3 has 13 residues. CDR3 residues: CASGGLAGDEQYF. CDR3 sequence (DNA): TGTGCCAGCGGAGGACTAGCGGGAGACGAGCAGTACTTC.

The chain recombines TRBV19 with TRBJ2-7; perhaps TRBD1 as D (5 bases). V lost 7 bases to trimming and J lost 1 base, with 14 bases between them. This CDR3 region has 14 residues. Germline assignment: CDR1 LNHDA and CDR2 SQIVND (reference sequence). The CDR3 sequence is CASKDTPPSYEQYF. Written as DNA, the CDR3 is TGTGCCAGTAAGGACACACCTCCTTCCTACGAGCAGTACTTC.

V and J are TRBV4-2 and TRBJ2-7; 9 nucleotides match TRBD1. The junction had 11 bases not matched to a gene; V was cut back by 4 bases and J by 7 bases. This CDR3 region has 15 residues. CDR1 LGHNA and CDR2 YNFKEQ come from the germline V gene. The CDR3 DNA is TGTGCCAGCAGCCGGCGATTGGGACAGGGTAATGAGCAGTACTTC. It codes for CASSRRLGQGNEQYF.